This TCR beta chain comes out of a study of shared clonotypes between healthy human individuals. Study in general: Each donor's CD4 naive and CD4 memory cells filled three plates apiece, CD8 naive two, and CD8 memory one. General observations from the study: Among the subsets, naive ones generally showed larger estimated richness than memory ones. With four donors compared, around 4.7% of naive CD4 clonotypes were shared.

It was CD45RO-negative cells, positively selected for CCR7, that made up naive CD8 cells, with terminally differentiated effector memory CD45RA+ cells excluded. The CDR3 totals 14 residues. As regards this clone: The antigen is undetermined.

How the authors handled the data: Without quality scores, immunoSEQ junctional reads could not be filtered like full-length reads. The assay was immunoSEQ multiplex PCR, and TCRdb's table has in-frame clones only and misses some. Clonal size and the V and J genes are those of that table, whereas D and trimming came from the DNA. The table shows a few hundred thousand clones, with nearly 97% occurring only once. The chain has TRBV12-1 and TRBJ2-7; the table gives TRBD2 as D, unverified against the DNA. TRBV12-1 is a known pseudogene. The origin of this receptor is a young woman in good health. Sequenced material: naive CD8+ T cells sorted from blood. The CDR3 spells CASSLAGRSYEQYF. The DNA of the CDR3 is TGTGCCAGCAGCTTAGCGGGACGATCCTACGAGCAGTACTTC.